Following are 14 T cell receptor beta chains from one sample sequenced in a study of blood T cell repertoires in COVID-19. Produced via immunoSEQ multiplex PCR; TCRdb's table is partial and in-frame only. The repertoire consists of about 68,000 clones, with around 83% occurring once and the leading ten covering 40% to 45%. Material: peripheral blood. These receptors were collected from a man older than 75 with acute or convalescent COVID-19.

In nucleotides, the CDR3 is TGCGCCAGCAGCCTGGGGACTAGCGGGGGGACGCCTGCCCTCTACGAGCAGTACTTC. Protein product: CASSLGTSGGTPALYEQYF. This chain joins TRBV5-1 and TRBJ2-7, with TRBD2 matching 15 bases. The junction had 14 bases not matched to a gene; V was cut back by 4 bases and J by 3 bases. Looked up from germline, CDR1 is SGHRS and CDR2 is YFSETQ. This CDR3 contains 19 residues.

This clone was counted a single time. CDR3 in DNA: TGTGCCAGCAGCTTAGAATTTGGGACACCCTCTTACGAGCAGTACTTC. It yields the protein CASSLEFGTPSYEQYF. This sequence joins TRBV11-2 and TRBJ2-7; perhaps TRBD1 as D (6 bases). Looked up from germline, CDR1 is SGHAT and CDR2 is FQNNGV. The ends were cut back, 0 bases at V and 4 bases at J, with 16 bases in the middle. The length of the CDR3 is 16 residues.

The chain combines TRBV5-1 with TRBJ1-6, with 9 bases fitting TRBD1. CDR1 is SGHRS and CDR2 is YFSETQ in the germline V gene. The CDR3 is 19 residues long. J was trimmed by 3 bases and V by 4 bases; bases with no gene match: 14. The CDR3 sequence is CASSPVPGQGSDYNSPLHF. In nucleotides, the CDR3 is TGCGCCAGCAGCCCGGTTCCGGGACAGGGATCGGACTATAATTCACCCCTCCACTTT.

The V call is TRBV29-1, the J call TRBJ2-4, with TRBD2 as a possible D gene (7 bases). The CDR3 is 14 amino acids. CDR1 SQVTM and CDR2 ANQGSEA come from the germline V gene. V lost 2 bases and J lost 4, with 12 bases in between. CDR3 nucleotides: TGCAGCGTTGAACAGGGGCGGGGGAAAAACATTCAGTACTTC. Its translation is CSVEQGRGKNIQYF. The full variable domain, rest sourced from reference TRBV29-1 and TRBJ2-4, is SAVISQKPSRDICQRGTSLTIQCQVDSQVTMMFWYRQQPGQSLTLIATANQGSEATYESGFVIDKFPISRPNLTFSTLTVSNMSPEDSSIYLCSVEQGRGKNIQYFGAGTRLSVL.

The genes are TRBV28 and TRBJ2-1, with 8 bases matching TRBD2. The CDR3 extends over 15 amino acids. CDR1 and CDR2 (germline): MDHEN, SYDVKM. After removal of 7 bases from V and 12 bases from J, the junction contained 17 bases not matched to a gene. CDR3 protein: CASTKRSTSGHGQFF. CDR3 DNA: TGTGCCAGCACCAAACGGAGTACTAGCGGCCACGGGCAGTTCTTC.

The CDR3 bases are TGCAGTGCCAGTGGGACTGAGAACTATGGCTACACCTTC. Protein product: CSASGTENYGYTF. J is TRBJ1-2 and V is TRBV20-1, with a tentative D call TRBD1 (5 bases). The CDR3 contains 13 residues. Germline lookup yields CDR1 DFQATT and CDR2 SNEGSKA (reference sequence). V was trimmed by 6 bases and J by 2 bases, leaving 13 bases between them.

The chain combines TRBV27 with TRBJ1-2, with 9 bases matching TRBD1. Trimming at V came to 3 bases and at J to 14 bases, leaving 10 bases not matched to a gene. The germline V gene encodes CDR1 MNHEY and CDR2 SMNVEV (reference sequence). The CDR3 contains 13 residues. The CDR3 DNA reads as TGTGCCAGCAGTTTTACGGGACAGGGCTCACATACCTTC. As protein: CASSFTGQGSHTF.

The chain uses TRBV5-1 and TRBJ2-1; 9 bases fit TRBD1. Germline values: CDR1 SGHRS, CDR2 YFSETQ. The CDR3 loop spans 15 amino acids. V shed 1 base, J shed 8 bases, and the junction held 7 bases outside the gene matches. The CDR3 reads CASSLRDRVNDEQFF. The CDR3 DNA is TGCGCCAGCAGCTTGAGGGACAGGGTCAATGATGAGCAGTTCTTC. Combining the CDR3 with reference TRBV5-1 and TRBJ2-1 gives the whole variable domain KAGVTQTPRYLIKTRGQQVTLSCSPISGHRSVSWYQQTPGQGLQFLFEYFSETQRNKGNFPGRFSGRQFSNSRSEMNVSTLELGDSALYLCASSLRDRVNDEQFFGPGTRLTVL.

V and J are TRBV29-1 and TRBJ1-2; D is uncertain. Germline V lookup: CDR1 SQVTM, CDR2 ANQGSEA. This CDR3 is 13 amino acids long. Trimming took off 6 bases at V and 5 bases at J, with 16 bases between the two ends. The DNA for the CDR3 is TGCAGCGTCTCCATGGGCCGGAATTATGGCTACACCTTC. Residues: CSVSMGRNYGYTF.

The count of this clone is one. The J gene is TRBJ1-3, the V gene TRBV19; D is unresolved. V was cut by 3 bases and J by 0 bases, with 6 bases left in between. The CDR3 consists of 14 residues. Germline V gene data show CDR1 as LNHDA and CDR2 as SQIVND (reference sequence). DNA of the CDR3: TGTGCCAGTAGTATGGAGCTCTCTGGAAACACCATATATTTT. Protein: CASSMELSGNTIYF.

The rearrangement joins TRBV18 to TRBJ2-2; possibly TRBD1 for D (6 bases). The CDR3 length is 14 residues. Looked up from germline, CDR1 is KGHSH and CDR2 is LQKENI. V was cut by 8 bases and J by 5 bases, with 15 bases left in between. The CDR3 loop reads CASAFGQPTGELFF. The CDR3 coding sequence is TGTGCCAGCGCCTTTGGACAGCCTACCGGGGAGCTGTTTTTT.

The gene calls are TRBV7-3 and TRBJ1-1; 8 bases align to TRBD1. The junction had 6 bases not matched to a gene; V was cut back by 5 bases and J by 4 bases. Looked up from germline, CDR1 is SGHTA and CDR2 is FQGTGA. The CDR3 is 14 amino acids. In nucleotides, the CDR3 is TGTGCCAGCAGCGCTGGACAGGGTCCCACTGAAGCTTTCTTT. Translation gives CASSAGQGPTEAFF.

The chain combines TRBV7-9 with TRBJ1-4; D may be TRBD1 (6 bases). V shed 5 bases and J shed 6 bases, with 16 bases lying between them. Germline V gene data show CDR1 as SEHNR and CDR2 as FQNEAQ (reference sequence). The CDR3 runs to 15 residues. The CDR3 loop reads CASSITGRDDEKLFF. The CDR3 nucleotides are TGTGCCAGCAGCATAACAGGGAGGGACGATGAAAAACTGTTTTTT.

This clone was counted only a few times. This CDR3 is CASSPGQDYGYTF. Here the CDR3 DNA reads TGTGCCAGCAGCCCGGGACAGGACTATGGCTACACCTTC. V gene TRBV14 combines with J gene TRBJ1-2; TRBD1 aligns across 8 bases. The CDR3 runs to 13 residues. The V segment lost 4 bases and the J segment 3 bases; nucleotides outside the gene matches: 1. Germline CDR1 and CDR2: SGHDN and FVKESK.